These 8 T cell receptor beta chains came from one sample sequenced in a study of OX40 agonist ivuxolimab in advanced cancers. Some clones are missing from TCRdb's copy, which holds only in-frame ones; the method was immunoSEQ multiplex PCR. The table shows about 90,000 clones, with around 89% occurring only once. The starting material was CD4+ or CD8+ T cells sorted from blood, obtained in a trial of the OX40 agonist ivuxolimab. These receptors all stem from an adult with an advanced solid tumor such as melanoma, head and neck, liver or kidney cancer.

The genes are TRBV5-6 and TRBJ2-7; D may be TRBD1 (5 bases). Per the germline V gene, CDR1 is SGHDT and CDR2 is YYEEEE. With 4 bases removed from V and 3 bases from J, the gap between germline ends came to 8 bases. The CDR3 is made up of 12 amino acids. CDR3 in amino acids: CASSRTGYEQYF. The CDR3 DNA reads as TGTGCCAGCAGCAGAACAGGCTACGAGCAGTACTTC.

The chain couples TRBV4-1 to TRBJ1-6, with D tentatively TRBD1 (6 bases). Germline V lookup: CDR1 MGHRA, CDR2 YSYEKL. CDR3 length: 14 amino acids. V was shortened by 5 bases and J by 9 bases, with 14 bases between the two germline ends. CDR3 protein: CASSYGGGSSPLHF. The CDR3 DNA sequence: TGCGCCAGCAGCTACGGAGGGGGGAGTTCACCCCTCCACTTT.

The rearrangement joins TRBV7-6 to TRBJ2-7, with 7 bases fitting TRBD1. Germline-derived CDR1 and CDR2 are SGHVS and FNYEAQ. V was pared by 5 bases and J by 3 bases, with 4 bases of the junction left unmatched. The CDR3 runs to 13 residues. Here the CDR3 DNA reads TGTGCCAGCAGCCCCGGGACAGACTACGAGCAGTACTTC. Its protein product is CASSPGTDYEQYF.

This chain connects TRBV6-5 to TRBJ2-6; weak D call: TRBD1 (6 bases). Deletions cut 7 bases from V and 2 bases from J, with 12 bases between. The CDR3 extends over 15 amino acids. CDR1 and CDR2 (germline): MNHEY, SVGAGI. The CDR3 bases are TGTGCCAGCACTAAAACAGGGCCTGGGGCCAACGTCCTGACTTTC. Encoded protein: CASTKTGPGANVLTF.

This sequence joins TRBV4-1 and TRBJ2-7; 8 positions match TRBD2. From germline, CDR1 is MGHRA and CDR2 YSYEKL. Trimming removed 0 bases from V and 3 bases from J; junction bases left unmatched: 7. The CDR3 runs 16 residues. In DNA form, the CDR3 reads TGCGCCAGCAGCCAAGAACCCCACGGGGGGGACTACGAGCAGTACTTC. It translates to CASSQEPHGGDYEQYF.

The chain has TRBV11-2 and TRBJ2-2; 8 bases are shared with TRBD1. CDR3 length: 13 amino acids. Germline CDR1 is SGHAT and CDR2 is FQNNGV. V was clipped by 11 bases and J by 2 bases; unmatched bases: 4. The CDR3 DNA sequence: TGTGCCGACAGGGGACCTAACACCGGGGAGCTGTTTTTT. Translated: CADRGPNTGELFF.

CDR3 sequence (DNA): TGTGCCAGCAGCTTAGCGAGCGGGGCTACCTACGAGCAGTACTTC. Translation gives CASSLASGATYEQYF. The chain has TRBV11-1 and TRBJ2-7; 7 nucleotides line up with TRBD2. Germline assignment: CDR1 SGHAT and CDR2 FQDESV (reference sequence). V lost 0 bases to trimming and J lost 2 bases; unmatched junction nucleotides: 4. The CDR3 extends over 15 amino acids.

J is TRBJ1-1 and V is TRBV6-6, with D perhaps TRBD1 (5 bases). CDR1 and CDR2 (germline): MNHNY, SVGAGI (reference sequence). The CDR3 has 14 amino acids. V dropped 0 bases and J dropped 3 bases, with 8 bases sitting between them. The CDR3 bases are TGTGCCAGCAGTTACTCCTTGGGGGACACTGAAGCTTTCTTT. Translated: CASSYSLGDTEAFF.